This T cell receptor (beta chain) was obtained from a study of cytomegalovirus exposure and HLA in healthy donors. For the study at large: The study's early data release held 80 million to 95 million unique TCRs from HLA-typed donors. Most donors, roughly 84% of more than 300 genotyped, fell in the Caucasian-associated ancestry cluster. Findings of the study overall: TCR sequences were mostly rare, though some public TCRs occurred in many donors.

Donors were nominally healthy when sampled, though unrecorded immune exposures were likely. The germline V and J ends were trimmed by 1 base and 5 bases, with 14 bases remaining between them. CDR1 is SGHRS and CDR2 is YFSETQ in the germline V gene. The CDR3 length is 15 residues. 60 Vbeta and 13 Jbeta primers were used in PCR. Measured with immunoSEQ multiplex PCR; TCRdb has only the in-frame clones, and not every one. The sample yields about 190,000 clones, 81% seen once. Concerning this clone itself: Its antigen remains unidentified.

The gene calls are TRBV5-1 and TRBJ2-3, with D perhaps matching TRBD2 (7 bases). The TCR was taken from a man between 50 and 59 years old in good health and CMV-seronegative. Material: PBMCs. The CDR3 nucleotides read TGCGCCAGCAGCTTGTTCGGGGGGCCAGGAGATACGCAGTATTTT. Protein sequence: CASSLFGGPGDTQYF.